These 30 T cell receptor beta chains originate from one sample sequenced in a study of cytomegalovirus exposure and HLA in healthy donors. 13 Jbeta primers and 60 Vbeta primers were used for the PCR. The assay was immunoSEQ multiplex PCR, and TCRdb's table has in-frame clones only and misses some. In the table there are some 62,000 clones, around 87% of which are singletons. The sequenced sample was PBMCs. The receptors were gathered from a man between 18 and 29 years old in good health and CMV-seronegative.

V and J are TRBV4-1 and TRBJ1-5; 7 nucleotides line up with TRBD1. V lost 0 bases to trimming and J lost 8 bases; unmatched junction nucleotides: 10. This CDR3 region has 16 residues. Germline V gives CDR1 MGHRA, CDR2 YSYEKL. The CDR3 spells CASSQEGGPGREPQHF. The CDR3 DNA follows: TGCGCCAGCAGCCAAGAAGGGGGCCCGGGCCGGGAGCCCCAGCATTTT.

The CDR3 protein is CAWSTVGSFDGYTF. Written as DNA, the CDR3 is TGTGCCTGGAGTACCGTGGGCAGCTTCGATGGCTACACCTTC. The V and J genes are TRBV30 and TRBJ1-2; D ambiguous. Germline V gene data show CDR1 as GTSNPN and CDR2 as SVGIG (reference sequence). Trimming removed 2 bases from V and 6 bases from J, with 16 bases in between. This CDR3 is built from 14 residues.

CDR3 protein: CASRITGVSNQPQHF. In DNA form, the CDR3 reads TGTGCCAGCCGGATAACAGGGGTCTCCAATCAGCCCCAGCATTTT. The chain joins TRBV25-1 to TRBJ1-5; TRBD1 matches 7 bases. Germline CDR1 is MGHDK and CDR2 is SYGVNS. After removal of 8 bases from V and 3 bases from J, the junction contained 10 bases not matched to a gene. CDR3 length: 15 residues.

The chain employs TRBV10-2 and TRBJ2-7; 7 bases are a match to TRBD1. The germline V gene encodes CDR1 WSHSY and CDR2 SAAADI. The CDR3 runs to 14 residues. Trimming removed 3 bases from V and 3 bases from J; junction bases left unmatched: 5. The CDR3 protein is CASSDRDSNYEQYF. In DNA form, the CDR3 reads TGCGCCAGCAGTGACCGGGACAGCAACTACGAGCAGTACTTC.

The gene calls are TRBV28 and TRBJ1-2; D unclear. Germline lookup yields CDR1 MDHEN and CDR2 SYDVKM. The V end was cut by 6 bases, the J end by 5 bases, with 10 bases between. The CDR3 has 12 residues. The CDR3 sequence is CASRSSEYGYTF. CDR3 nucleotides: TGTGCCAGCAGGTCGAGTGAATATGGCTACACCTTC.

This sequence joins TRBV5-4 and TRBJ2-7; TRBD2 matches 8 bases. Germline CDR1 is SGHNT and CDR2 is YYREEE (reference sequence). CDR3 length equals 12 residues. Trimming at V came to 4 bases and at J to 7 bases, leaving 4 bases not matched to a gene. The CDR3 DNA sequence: TGTGCCAGCAGCCGGGAGGGGGGGGAGCAGTACTTC. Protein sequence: CASSREGGEQYF.

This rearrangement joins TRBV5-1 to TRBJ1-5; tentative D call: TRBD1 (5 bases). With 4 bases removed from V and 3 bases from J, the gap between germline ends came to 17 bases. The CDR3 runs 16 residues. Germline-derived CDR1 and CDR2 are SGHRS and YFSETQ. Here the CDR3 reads CASSENPDRINQPQHF. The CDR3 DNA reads TGCGCCAGCAGCGAGAACCCCGACAGAATCAATCAGCCCCAGCATTTT.

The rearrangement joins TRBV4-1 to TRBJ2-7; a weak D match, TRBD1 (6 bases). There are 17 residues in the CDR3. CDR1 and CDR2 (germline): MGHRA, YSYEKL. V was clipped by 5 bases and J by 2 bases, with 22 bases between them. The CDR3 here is CASSTPFLGTQPYEQYF. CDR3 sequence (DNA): TGCGCCAGCAGCACCCCTTTTCTTGGGACACAACCCTACGAGCAGTACTTC.

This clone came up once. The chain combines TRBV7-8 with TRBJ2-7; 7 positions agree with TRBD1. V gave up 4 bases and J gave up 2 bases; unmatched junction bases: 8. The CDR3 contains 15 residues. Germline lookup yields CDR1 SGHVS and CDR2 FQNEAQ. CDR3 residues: CASSSYLTGPYEQYF. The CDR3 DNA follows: TGTGCCAGCAGCTCGTATCTGACAGGGCCCTACGAGCAGTACTTC.

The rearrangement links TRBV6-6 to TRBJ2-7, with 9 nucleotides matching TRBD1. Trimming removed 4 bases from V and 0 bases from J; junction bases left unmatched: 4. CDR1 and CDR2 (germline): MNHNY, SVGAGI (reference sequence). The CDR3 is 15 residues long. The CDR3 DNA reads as TGTGCCAGCAGTTCCCCGGGACAGGGCTCCTACGAGCAGTACTTC. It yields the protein CASSSPGQGSYEQYF.

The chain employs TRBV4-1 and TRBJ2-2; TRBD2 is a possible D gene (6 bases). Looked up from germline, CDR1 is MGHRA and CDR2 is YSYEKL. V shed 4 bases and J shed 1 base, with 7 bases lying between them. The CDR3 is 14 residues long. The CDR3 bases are TGCGCCAGCAGCCCGGGACTGAACACCGGGGAGCTGTTTTTT. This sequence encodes CASSPGLNTGELFF.

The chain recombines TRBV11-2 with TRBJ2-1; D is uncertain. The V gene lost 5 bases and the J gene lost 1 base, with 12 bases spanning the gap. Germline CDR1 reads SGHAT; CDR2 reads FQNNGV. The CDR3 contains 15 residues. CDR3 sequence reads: CASSQNLLSYNEQFF. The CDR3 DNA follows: TGTGCCAGCAGCCAAAATCTTCTATCCTACAATGAGCAGTTCTTC.

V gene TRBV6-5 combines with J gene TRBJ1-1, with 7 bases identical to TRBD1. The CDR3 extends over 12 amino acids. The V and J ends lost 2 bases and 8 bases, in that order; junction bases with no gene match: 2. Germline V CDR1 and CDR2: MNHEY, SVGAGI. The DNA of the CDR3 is TGTGCCAGCAGTTACGGCAGGGGGGAAGCTTTCTTT. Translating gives CASSYGRGEAFF.

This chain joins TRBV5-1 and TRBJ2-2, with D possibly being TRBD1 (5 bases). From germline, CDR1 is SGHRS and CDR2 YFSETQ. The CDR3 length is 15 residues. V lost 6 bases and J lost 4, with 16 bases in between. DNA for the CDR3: TGCGCCAGCACCCTAGGGGCAGGGTCCACCGGGGAGCTGTTTTTT. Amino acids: CASTLGAGSTGELFF. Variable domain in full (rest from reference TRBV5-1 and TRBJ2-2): KAGVTQTPRYLIKTRGQQVTLSCSPISGHRSVSWYQQTPGQGLQFLFEYFSETQRNKGNFPGRFSGRQFSNSRSEMNVSTLELGDSALYLCASTLGAGSTGELFFGEGSRLTVL.

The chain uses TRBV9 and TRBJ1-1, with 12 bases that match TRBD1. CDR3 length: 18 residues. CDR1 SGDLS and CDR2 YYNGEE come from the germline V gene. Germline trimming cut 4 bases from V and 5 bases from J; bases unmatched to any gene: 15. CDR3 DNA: TGTGCCAGCAGCCCAGGGGGCGGGACAGGGGGCGGTGAGACTGAAGCTTTCTTT. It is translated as CASSPGGGTGGGETEAFF.

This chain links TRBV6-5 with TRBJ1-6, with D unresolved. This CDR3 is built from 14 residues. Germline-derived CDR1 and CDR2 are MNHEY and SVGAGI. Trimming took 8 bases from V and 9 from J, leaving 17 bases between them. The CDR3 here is CASLLTRASSPLHF. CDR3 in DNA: TGTGCCAGCCTACTCACGAGGGCTAGTTCACCCCTCCACTTT.

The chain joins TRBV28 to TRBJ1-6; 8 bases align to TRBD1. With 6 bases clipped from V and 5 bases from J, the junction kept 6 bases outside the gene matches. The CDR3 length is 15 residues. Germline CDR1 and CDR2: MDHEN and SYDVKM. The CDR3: CASRPADRDNSPLHF. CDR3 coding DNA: TGTGCCAGCAGACCCGCGGACAGGGATAATTCACCCCTCCACTTT.

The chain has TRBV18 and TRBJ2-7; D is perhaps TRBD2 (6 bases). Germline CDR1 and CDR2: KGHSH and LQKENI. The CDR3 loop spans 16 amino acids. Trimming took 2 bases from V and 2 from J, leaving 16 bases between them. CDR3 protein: CASSPGAGLITYEQYF. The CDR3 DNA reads TGTGCCAGCTCACCAGGTGCGGGACTCATAACCTACGAGCAGTACTTC.

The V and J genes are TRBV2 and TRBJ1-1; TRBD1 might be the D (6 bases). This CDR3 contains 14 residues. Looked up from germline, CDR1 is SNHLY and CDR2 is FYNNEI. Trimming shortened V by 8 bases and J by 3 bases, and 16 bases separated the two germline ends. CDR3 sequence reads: CASGYTGTHTEAFF. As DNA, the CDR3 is TGTGCCAGCGGTTACACAGGGACACACACTGAAGCTTTCTTT.

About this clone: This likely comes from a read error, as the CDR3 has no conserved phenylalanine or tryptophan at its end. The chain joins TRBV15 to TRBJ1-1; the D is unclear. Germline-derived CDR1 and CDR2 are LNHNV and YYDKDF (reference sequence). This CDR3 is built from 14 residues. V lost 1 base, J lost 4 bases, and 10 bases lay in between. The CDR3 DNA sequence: TGTGCCACCAGCAGAGGCGTGGCGGGCACTGAAGCTTTCGTT. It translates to CATSRGVAGTEAFV.

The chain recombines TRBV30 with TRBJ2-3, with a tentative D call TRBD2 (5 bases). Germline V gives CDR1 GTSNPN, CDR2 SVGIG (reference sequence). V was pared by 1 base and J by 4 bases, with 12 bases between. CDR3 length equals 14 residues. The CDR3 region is CAWSGVGSPDTQYF. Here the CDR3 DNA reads TGTGCCTGGAGTGGGGTGGGGAGCCCAGATACGCAGTATTTT.

Written as DNA, the CDR3 is TGTGCCAGCAGTTATCCGGACAGGGAAGAGACCCAGTACTTC. Protein sequence: CASSYPDREETQYF. The gene calls are TRBV6-5 and TRBJ2-5; 8 bases are shared with TRBD1. Germline V CDR1 and CDR2: MNHEY, SVGAGI. This CDR3 region has 14 residues. After removal of 3 bases from V and 3 bases from J, the junction contained 3 bases not matched to a gene.

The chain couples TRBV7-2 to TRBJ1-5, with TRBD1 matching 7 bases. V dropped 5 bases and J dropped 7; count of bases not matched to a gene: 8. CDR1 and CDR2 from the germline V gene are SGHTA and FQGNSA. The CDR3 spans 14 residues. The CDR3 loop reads CASSGQASGQPQHF. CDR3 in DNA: TGTGCCAGCAGCGGACAGGCCTCTGGGCAGCCCCAGCATTTT.

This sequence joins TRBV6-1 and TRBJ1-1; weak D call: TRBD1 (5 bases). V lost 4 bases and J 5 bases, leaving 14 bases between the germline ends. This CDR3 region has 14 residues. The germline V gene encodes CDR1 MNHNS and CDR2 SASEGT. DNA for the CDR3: TGTGCCAGCAGTGGAATGGGGGGAGGGACTGAAGCTTTCTTT. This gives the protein CASSGMGGGTEAFF.

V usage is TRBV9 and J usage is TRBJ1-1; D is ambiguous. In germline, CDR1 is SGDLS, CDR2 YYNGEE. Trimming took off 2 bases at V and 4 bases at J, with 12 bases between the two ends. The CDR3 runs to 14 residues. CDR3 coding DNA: TGTGCCAGCAGCGTTAGAGGGAGCGGCACTGAAGCTTTCTTT. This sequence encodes CASSVRGSGTEAFF.

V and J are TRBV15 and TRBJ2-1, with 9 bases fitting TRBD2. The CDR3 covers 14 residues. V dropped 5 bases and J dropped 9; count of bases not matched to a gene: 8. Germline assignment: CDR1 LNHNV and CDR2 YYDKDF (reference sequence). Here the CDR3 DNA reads TGTGCCACCAGCGCCCCCCCGCGGGGGGGTGAGCAGTTCTTC. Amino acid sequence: CATSAPPRGGEQFF.

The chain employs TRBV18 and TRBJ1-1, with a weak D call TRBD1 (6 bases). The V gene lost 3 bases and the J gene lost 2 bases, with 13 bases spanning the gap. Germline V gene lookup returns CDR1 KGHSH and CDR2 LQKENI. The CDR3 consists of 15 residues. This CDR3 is CASSPLTGTNTEAFF. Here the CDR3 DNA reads TGTGCCAGCTCACCTCTTACAGGGACCAACACTGAAGCTTTCTTT.

CDR3 DNA: TGTGCCAGCAGCTTAGCGCCGGCAGGGACCTACGAGCAGTACTTC. Amino acid sequence: CASSLAPAGTYEQYF. This sequence joins TRBV7-6 and TRBJ2-7; TRBD1 might be the D (5 bases). Trimming pared 0 bases from V and 2 bases from J, leaving 11 bases between. The CDR3 runs to 15 residues. Germline lookup yields CDR1 SGHVS and CDR2 FNYEAQ.

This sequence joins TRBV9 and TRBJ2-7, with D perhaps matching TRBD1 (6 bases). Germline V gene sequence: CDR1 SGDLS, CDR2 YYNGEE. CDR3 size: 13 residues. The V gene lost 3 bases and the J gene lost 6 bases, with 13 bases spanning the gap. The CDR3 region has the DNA TGTGCCAGCAGCGACTCCAGGGGATCCGAGCAGTACTTC. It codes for CASSDSRGSEQYF.

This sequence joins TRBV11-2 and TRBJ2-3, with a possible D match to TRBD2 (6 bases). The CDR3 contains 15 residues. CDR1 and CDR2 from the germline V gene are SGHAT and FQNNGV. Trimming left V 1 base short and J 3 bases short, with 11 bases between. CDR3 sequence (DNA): TGTGCCAGCAGCTTAGGTGCGGGGATTACAGATACGCAGTATTTT. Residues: CASSLGAGITDTQYF.